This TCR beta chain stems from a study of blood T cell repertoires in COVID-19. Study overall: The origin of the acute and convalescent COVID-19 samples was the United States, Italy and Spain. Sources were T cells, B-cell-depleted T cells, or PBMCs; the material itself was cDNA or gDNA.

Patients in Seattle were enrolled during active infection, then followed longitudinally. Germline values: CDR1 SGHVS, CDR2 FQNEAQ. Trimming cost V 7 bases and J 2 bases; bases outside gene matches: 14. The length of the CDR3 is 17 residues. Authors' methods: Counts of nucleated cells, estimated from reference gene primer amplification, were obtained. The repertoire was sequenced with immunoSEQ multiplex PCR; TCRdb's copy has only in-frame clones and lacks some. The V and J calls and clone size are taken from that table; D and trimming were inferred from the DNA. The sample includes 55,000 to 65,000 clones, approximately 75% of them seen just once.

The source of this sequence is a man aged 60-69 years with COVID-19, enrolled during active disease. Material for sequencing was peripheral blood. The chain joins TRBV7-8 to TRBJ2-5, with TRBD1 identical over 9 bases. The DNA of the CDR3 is TGTGCCAGCAATGTTGGGAGGGACAGGGTTTCACAAGAGACCCAGTACTTC. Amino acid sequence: CASNVGRDRVSQETQYF.